This T cell receptor (beta chain) was obtained from a study of T cells in tuberculosis. Study-level information: The T cells targeted glucose monomycolate, a mycobacterial lipid, via CD1B. A South African cohort included IGRA-negative adolescents, latently infected IGRA-positive adolescents and adults with active tuberculosis. Study results and caveats: The TCR-beta difference was not significant; alpha differences partly reflected length.

The CDR3 is 17 amino acids. The V end was cut by 1 base, the J end by 4 bases, with 19 bases between. Germline CDR1 SGHNT, CDR2 YENEEA. This clone was observed a single time. Its specificity is not known. The repertoire was sequenced with immunoSEQ multiplex PCR; TCRdb's copy has only in-frame clones and lacks some. The table includes 30,000 to 45,000 clones, 90% to 95% detected once. This TCR came from a donor aged 10-29 years with latent tuberculosis or without tuberculosis infection. Some clones in this sample may be carry-over from other donors' samples. V gene TRBV11-3 combines with J gene TRBJ1-2; maybe TRBD1 (5 bases). The sequencing sample was made of PBMCs. CDR3 DNA sequence: TGTGCCAGCAGCTTAGTCCCCTTTCGAGACAGAAGCTATGGCTACACCTTC. This gives the protein CASSLVPFRDRSYGYTF.